One T cell receptor beta chain is described in this entry. Its antigen is as yet unknown. J was trimmed by 4 bases and V by 5 bases; bases with no gene match: 13. The CDR3 loop spans 15 amino acids. Germline CDR1 is SQVTM and CDR2 is ANQGSEA. These data belong to a study of cytomegalovirus exposure and HLA in healthy donors. The PCR used 60 Vbeta and 13 Jbeta primers. Assay: immunoSEQ multiplex PCR; the TCRdb copy retains only in-frame clones and omits some. This table holds 100,000 to 150,000 clones, 80% found once. General observations from the study: TCR association rates varied by HLA locus in a later analysis, with DRB1 highest and HLA-C lowest. A later analysis found most CMV-associated TCR beta chains apparently HLA-restricted. Solely CMV serostatus was available to characterize immune exposure. The study dropped some indistinguishable V segments, TRBV6-2 and TRBV6-3 among them.

The chain has TRBV29-1 and TRBJ1-2; 7 nucleotides match TRBD1. This receptor was obtained from a woman in her thirties or forties in good health and CMV-seronegative. The source material was PBMCs. This CDR3 reads CSVRDSLPVGYGYTF. The CDR3 DNA sequence: TGCAGCGTTCGGGACAGCCTTCCAGTGGGCTATGGCTACACCTTC.